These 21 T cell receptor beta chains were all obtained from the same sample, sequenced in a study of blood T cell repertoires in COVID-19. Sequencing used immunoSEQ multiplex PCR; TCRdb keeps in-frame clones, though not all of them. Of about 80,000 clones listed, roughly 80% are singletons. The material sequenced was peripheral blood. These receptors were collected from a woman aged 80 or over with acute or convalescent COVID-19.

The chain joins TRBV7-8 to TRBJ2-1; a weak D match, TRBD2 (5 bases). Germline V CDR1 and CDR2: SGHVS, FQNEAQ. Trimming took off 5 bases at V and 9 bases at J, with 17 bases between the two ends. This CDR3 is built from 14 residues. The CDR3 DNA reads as TGTGCCAGCAGCCCCCCCCGGGGATACGGTGAGCAGTTCTTC. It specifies CASSPPRGYGEQFF.

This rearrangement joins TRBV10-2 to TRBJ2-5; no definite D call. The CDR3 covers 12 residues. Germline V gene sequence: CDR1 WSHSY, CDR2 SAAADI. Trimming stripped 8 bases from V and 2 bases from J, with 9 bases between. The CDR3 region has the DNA TGCGCCAGCCGTAGCCAACAAGAGACCCAGTACTTC. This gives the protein CASRSQQETQYF.

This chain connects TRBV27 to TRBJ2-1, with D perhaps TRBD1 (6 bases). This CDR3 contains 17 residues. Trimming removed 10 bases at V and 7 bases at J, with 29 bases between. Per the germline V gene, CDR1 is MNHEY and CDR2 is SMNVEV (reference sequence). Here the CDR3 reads CATQPTARTALWNEQFF. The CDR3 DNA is TGTGCCACCCAGCCAACTGCCCGGACAGCGCTGTGGAATGAGCAGTTCTTC.

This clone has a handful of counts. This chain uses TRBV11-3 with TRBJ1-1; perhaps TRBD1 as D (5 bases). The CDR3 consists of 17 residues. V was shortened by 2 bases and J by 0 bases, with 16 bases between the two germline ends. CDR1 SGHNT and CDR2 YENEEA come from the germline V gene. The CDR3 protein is CASSLRSWGRLNTEAFF. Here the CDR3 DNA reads TGTGCCAGCAGCTTACGAAGCTGGGGGAGGCTGAACACTGAAGCTTTCTTT. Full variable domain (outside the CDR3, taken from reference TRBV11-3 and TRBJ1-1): EAGVVQSPRYKIIEKKQPVAFWCNPISGHNTLYWYLQNLGQGPELLIRYENEEAVDDSQLPKDRFSAERLKGVDSTLKIQPAELGDSAVYLCASSLRSWGRLNTEAFFGQGTRLTVV.

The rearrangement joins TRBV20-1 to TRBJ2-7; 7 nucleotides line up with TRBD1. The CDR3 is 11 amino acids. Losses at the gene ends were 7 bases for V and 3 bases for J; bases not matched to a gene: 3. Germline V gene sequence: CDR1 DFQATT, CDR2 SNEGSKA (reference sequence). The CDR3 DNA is TGCAGTGGACAGGGTAACTACGAGCAGTACTTC. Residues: CSGQGNYEQYF.

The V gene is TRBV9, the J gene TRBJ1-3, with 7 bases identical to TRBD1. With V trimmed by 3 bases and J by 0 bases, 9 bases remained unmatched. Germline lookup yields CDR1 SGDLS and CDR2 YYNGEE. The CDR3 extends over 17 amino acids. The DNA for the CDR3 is TGTGCCAGCAGCGCCCAACAGGGGCCGTTCTCTGGAAACACCATATATTTT. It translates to CASSAQQGPFSGNTIYF.

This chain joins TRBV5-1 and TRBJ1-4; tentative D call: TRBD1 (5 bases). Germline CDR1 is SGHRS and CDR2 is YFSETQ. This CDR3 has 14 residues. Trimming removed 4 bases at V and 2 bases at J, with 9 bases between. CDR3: CASSPTVTNEKLFF. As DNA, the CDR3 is TGCGCCAGCAGCCCGACAGTTACTAATGAAAAACTGTTTTTT.

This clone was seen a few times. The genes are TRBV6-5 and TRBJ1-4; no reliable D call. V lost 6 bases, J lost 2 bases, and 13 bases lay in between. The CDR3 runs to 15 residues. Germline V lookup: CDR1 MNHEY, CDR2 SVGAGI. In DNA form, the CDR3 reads TGTGCCAGCAGCGCCTGGGAGATTACTAATGAAAAACTGTTTTTT. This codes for CASSAWEITNEKLFF.

CDR3 nucleotide sequence: TGTGCCAGCAGTTATGAGGGACTCTTTAACTATGGCTACACCTTC. Amino acids: CASSYEGLFNYGYTF. This chain uses TRBV28 with TRBJ1-2; D is possibly TRBD1 (5 bases). The CDR3 runs 15 residues. The V end lost 4 bases, the J end lost 1 base, and 13 bases lay between the germline ends. The germline V gene encodes CDR1 MDHEN and CDR2 SYDVKM.

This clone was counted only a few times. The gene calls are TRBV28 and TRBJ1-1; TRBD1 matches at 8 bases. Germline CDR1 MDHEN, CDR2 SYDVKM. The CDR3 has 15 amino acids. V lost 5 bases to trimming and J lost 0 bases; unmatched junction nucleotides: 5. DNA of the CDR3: TGTGCCAGCAGTCCCCCGGGACAGGTGAACACTGAAGCTTTCTTT. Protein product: CASSPPGQVNTEAFF.

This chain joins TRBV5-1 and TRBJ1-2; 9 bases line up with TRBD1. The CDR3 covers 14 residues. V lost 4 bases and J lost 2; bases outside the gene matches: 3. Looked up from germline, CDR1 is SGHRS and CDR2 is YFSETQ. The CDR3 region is CASSRTGANYGYTF. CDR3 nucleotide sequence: TGCGCCAGCAGCAGGACAGGGGCCAACTATGGCTACACCTTC.

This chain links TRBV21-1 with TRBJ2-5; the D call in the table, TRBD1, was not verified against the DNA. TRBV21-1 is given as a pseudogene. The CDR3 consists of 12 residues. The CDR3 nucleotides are TGTGCCAGCACGAAGGGGAAAGAGACCCAGTACTTC. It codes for CASTKGKETQYF.

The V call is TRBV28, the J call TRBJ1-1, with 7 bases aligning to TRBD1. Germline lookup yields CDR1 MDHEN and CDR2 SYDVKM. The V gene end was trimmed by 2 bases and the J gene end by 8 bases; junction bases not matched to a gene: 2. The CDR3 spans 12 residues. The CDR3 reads CASSLLGQEAFF. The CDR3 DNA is TGTGCCAGCAGTTTACTGGGACAGGAAGCTTTCTTT.

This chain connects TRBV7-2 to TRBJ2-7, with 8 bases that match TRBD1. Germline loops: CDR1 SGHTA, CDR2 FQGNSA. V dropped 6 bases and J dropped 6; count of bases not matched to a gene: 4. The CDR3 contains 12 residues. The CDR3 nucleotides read TGTGCCAGCAGTCCAACAGGGGGCGAGCAGTACTTC. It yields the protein CASSPTGGEQYF.

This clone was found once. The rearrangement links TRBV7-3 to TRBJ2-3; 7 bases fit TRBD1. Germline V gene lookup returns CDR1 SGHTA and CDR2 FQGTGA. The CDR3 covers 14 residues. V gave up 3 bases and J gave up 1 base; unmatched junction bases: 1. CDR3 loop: CASSLGTGTDTQYF. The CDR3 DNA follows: TGTGCCAGCAGCTTGGGGACAGGCACAGATACGCAGTATTTT.

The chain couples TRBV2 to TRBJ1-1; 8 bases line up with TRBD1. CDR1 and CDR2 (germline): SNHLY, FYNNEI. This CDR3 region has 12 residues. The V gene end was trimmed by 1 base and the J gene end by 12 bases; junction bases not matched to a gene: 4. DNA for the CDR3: TGTGCCAGCAGTGAAGGGCCAGGGGGCACTTTCTTT. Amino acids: CASSEGPGGTFF.

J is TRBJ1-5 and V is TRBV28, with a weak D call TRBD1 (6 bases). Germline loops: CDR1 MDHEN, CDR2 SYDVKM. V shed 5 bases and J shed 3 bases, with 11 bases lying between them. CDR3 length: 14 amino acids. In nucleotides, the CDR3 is TGTGCCAGCAGTCCGACAGGCAACAATCAGCCCCAGCATTTT. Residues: CASSPTGNNQPQHF.

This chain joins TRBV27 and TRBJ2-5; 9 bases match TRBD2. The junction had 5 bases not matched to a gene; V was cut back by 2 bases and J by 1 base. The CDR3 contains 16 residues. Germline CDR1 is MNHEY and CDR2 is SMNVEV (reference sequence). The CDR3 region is CASSLGQRGVQETQYF. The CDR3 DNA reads TGTGCCAGCAGTTTAGGTCAGCGGGGGGTCCAAGAGACCCAGTACTTC.

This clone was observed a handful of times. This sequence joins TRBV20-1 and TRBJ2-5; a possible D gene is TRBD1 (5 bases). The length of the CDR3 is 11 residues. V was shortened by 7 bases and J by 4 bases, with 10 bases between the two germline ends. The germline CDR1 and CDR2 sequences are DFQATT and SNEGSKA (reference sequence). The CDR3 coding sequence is TGCAGTGTCCCCAGGGCAGAGACCCAGTACTTC. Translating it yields CSVPRAETQYF.

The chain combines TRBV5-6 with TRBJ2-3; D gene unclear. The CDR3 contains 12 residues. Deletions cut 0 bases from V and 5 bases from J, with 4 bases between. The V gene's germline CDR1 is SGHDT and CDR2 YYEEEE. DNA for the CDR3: TGTGCCAGCAGCTTGGATAGAGATACGCAGTATTTT. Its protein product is CASSLDRDTQYF.

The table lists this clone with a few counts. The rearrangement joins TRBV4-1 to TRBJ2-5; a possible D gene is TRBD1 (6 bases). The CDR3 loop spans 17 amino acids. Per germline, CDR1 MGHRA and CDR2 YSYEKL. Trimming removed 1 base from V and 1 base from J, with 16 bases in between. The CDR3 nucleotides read TGCGCCAGCAGCCAAGGGTCCGGACGGACAGTCCAAGAGACCCAGTACTTC. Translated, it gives CASSQGSGRTVQETQYF.